The subject of this entry is one TCR beta chain. Its antigen is still unknown. No per-base quality is available; no much larger clone lies one base away. Library preparation employed the immunoSEQ multiplex PCR assay. Rearranged TCR beta chain sequences were amplified with the hsTCRB Kit following the manufacturer's protocol. An Illumina MiSeq was used to sequence the TCRB libraries. Regarding the original processing steps: The kit vendor's proprietary platform handled demultiplexing, trimming and gene mapping. The source is immuneACCESS, and TCRdb retained only in-frame sequences with V and J called. Part of the clones is not carried over; for the studies checked, unresolved V genes explain less than half of this, and the remainder is unexplained. V and J calls and clone size are those listed in that table; D and trimming were worked out from the DNA. This sample has some 40,000 clones in its table, and about 81% of those were observed once. About 10% of the sample comes from the top ten.

The CDR3 starts with the cysteine, ends with the phenylalanine, and has 15 residues. CDR3 DNA only is kept here, 45 bases in frame from base 1. The trim is 5 bases for V and 3 bases for J, with a gap of 16 bases between the germline ends. From a lookup of the germline V gene (reference sequence), CDR1 and CDR2 are MNHEY and SMNVEV. This sample was taken from a study of a mutant IDH1 vaccine in newly diagnosed glioma (TCRdb year 2021). General notes on the study: In the chemotherapy-containing groups, vaccination started alongside temozolomide cycles, whereas in patients who had radiotherapy alone it started 4-6 weeks after radiotherapy. The week-35 safety follow-up was designated visit V12, and the week-47 end of study was designated visit V13. Prior to enrollment, standard therapy consisting of radiotherapy alone, temozolomide alone, or radiochemotherapy with temozolomide had been administered to patients, with the combination being received by most patients. Longitudinal TCRB deep sequencing was done for about two dozen treated patients, wherever samples were available for exploratory analyses. Peripheral blood samples were drawn at six visits, namely V03 (baseline), V05, V07, V10, V12 and V13. Of the approximately 35 treated patients, approximately 62% were male and around 40% were female, and the mean age was 40.4 years. The study at large found these results: Vaccine-induced immune responses across multiple MHC alleles were detected in approximately 93% of patients. PBMC samples for TCRB deep sequencing were selected based on availability. The authors noted that analyses of patient blood samples could not be reproduced because of sample limitations. Changes in the top peripheral T cell clonotypes picked up by TCRB sequencing did not appear to be linked to pseudoprogression.

This specimen's time point label, interpreted: week 47, end of study. A 20-mer mutant IDH1 peptide at 300 micrograms in Montanide made up each vaccine dose, which was injected subcutaneously together with topical imiquimod. Patients received eight vaccinations in weeks 1, 3, 5, 7, 11, 15, 19 and 23, corresponding to visits V03 through V10. Newly diagnosed WHO grade 3 or 4 IDH1-mutant astrocytomas showing loss of nuclear ATRX were present in the donors. The samples were drawn from NOA16, a multicentre, single-arm, open-label phase I trial in Germany that tested a mutant IDH1 peptide vaccine in humans for the first time. Genomic DNA for TCRB sequencing was extracted from EDTA blood using the DNeasy Blood and Tissue Kit.

This TCR came from a man aged 40-55 years with glioma. The rearrangement combines TRBV27 with TRBJ2-5, with no confidently assigned D gene. The sequenced sample was PBMCs, obtained from a glioma patient whose treatment included an IDH1 peptide vaccine. The nucleotides are TGTGCCAGCAGTGCCGACGCCGGCTGGGAAGAGACCCAGTACTTC. It encodes CASSADAGWEETQYF.